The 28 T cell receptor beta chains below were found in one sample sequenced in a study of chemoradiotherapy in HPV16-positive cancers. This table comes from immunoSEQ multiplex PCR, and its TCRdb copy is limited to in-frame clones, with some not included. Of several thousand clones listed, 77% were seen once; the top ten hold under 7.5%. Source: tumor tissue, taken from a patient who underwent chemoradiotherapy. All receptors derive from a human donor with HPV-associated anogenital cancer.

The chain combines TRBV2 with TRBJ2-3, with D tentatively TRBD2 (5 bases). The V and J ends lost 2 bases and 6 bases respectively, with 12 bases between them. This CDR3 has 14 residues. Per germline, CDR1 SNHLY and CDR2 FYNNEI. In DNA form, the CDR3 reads TGTGCCAGCAGTGAACGGGAAAGCGTTGATACGCAGTATTTT. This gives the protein CASSERESVDTQYF.

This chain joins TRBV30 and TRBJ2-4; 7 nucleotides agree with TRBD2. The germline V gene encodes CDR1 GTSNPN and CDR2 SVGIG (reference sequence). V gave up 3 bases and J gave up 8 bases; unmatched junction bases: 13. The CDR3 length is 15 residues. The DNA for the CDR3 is TGTGCCTGGAGGCGGCGTGGGAGGGTGGTGGACATTCAGTACTTC. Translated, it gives CAWRRRGRVVDIQYF.

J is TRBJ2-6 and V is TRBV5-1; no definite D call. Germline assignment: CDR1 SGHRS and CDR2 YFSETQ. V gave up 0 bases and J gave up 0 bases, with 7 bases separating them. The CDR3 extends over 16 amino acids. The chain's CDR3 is CASSLVADSGANVLTF. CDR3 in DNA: TGCGCCAGCAGCTTGGTCGCAGACTCTGGGGCCAACGTCCTGACTTTC. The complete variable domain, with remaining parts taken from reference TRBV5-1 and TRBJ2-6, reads KAGVTQTPRYLIKTRGQQVTLSCSPISGHRSVSWYQQTPGQGLQFLFEYFSETQRNKGNFPGRFSGRQFSNSRSEMNVSTLELGDSALYLCASSLVADSGANVLTFGAGSRLTVL.

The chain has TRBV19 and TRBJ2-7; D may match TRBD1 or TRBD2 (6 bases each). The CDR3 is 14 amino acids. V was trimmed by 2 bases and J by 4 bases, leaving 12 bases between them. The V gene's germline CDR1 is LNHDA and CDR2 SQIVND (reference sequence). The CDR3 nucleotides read TGTGCCAGTAGTATATTCACAGGGAGGTACGAGCAGTACTTC. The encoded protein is CASSIFTGRYEQYF.

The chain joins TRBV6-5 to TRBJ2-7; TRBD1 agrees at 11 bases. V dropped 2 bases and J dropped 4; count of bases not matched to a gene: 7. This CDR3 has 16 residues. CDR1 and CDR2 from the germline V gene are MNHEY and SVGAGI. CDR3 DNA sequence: TGTGCCAGCAGTTACGTCGCCGGGACAGGGGGGTACGAGCAGTACTTC. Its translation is CASSYVAGTGGYEQYF.

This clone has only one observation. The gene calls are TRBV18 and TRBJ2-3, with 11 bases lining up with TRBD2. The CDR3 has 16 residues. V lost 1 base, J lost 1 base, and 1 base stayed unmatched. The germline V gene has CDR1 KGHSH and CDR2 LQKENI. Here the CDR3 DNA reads TGTGCCAGCTCACCACAGGGACTAGCGGGCACAGATACGCAGTATTTT. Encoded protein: CASSPQGLAGTDTQYF.

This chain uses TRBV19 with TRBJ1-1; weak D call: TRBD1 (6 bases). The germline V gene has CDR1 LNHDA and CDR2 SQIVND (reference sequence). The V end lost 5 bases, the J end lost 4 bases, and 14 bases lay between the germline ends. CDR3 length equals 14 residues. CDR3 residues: CASSPRDTRTEAFF. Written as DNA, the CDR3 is TGTGCCAGTAGTCCACGGGACACCCGCACTGAAGCTTTCTTT.

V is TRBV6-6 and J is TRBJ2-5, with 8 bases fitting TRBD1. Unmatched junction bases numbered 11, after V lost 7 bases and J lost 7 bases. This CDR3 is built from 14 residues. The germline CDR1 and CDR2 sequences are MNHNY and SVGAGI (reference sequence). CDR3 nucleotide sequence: TGTGCCAGCATCCCAGGGGGCAGAGGGGGGACCCAGTACTTC. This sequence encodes CASIPGGRGGTQYF.

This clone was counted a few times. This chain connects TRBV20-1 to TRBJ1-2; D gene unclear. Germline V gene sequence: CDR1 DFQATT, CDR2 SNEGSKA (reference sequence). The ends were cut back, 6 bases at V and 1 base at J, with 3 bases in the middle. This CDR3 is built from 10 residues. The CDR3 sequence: CSADNYGYTF. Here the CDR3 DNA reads TGCAGTGCGGATAACTATGGCTACACCTTC.

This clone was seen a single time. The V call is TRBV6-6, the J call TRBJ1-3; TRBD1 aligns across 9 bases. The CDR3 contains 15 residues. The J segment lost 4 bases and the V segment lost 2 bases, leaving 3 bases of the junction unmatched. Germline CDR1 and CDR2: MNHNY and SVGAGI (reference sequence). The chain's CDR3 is CASSYRTGEGNTIYF. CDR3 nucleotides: TGTGCCAGCAGTTACCGGACAGGGGAAGGAAACACCATATATTTT.

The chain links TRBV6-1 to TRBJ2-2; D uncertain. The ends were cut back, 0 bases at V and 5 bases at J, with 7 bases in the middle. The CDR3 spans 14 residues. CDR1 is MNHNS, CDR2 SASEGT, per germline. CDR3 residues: CASSEALDTGELFF. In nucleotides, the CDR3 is TGTGCCAGCAGTGAAGCGTTGGATACCGGGGAGCTGTTTTTT.

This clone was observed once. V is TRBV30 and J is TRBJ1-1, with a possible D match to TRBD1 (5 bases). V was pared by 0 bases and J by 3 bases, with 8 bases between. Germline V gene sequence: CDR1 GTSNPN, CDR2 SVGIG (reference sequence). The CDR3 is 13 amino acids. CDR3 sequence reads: CAWSVQGDTEAFF. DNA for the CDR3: TGTGCCTGGAGTGTACAAGGGGACACTGAAGCTTTCTTT.

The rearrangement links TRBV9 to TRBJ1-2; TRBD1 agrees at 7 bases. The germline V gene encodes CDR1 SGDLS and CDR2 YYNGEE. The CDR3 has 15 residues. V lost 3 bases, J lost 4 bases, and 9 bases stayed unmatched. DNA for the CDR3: TGTGCCAGCAGCGGCGGGACAGCAGTTTTCTATGGCTACACCTTC. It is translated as CASSGGTAVFYGYTF.

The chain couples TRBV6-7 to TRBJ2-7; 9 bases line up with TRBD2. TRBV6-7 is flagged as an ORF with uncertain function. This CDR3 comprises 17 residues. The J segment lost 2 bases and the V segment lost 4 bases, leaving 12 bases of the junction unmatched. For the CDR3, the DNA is TGTGCCAGCAGTTTACACCCTGGACTAGCGCCAGCCTACGAGCAGTACTTC. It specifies CASSLHPGLAPAYEQYF.

The CDR3 reads CASSLDYTGNTIYF. In DNA, the CDR3 is TGTGCCAGCAGCTTAGATTATACTGGAAACACCATATATTTT. This rearrangement joins TRBV11-2 to TRBJ1-3; the D is unclear. This CDR3 comprises 14 residues. CDR1 is SGHAT and CDR2 is FQNNGV in the germline V gene. Trimming pared 0 bases from V and 2 bases from J, leaving 5 bases between.

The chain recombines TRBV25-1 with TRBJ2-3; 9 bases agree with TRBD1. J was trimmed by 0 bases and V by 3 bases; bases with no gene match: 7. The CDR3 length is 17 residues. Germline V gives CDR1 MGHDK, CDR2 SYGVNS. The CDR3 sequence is CASSDKRDRESTDTQYF. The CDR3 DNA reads TGTGCCAGCAGTGATAAAAGGGACAGGGAGAGCACAGATACGCAGTATTTT.

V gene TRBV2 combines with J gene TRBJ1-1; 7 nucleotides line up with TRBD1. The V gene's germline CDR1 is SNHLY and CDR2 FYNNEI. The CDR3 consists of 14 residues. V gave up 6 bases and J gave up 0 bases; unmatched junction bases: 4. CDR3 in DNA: TGTGCCAGCAGGGGACAGCCCATGAACACTGAAGCTTTCTTT. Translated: CASRGQPMNTEAFF.

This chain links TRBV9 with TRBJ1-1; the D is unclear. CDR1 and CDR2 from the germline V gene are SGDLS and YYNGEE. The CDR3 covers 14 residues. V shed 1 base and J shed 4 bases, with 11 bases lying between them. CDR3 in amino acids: CASSVTNGGTEAFF. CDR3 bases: TGTGCCAGCAGCGTAACGAATGGTGGCACTGAAGCTTTCTTT.

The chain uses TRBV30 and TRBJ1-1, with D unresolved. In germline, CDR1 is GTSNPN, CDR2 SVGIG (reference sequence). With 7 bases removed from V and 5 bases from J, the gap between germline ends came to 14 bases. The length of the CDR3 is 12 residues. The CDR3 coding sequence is TGTGCCTCTCAATATATAGGAACTGAAGCTTTCTTT. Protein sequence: CASQYIGTEAFF.

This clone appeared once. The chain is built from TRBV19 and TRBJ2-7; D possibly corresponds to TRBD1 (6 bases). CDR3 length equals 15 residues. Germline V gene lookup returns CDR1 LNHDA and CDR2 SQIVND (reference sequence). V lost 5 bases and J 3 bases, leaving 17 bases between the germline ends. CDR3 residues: CASSPGTGTFYEQYF. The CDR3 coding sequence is TGTGCCAGTAGTCCCGGGACCGGGACATTCTACGAGCAGTACTTC.

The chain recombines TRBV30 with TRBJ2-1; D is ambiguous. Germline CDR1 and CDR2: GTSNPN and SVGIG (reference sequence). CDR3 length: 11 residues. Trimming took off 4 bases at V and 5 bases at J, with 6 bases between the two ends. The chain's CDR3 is CAWMDNNEQFF. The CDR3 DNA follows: TGTGCCTGGATGGATAACAATGAGCAGTTCTTC.

The CDR3 sequence: CASSLRLAGFYEQYF. CDR3 nucleotides: TGTGCCAGCAGCTTGAGACTAGCGGGATTCTACGAGCAGTACTTC. The J gene is TRBJ2-7, the V gene TRBV5-6; 11 bases agree with TRBD2. The CDR3 consists of 15 residues. Germline CDR1 SGHDT, CDR2 YYEEEE. The J segment lost 3 bases and the V segment lost 1 base, leaving 3 bases of the junction unmatched.

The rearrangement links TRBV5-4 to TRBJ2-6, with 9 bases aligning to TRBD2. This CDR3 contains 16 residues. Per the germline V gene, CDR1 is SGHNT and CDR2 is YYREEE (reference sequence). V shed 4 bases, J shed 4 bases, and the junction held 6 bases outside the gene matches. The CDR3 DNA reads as TGTGCCAGCAGCGTAGGAGCGGGAGGCGGGGCCAACGTCCTGACTTTC. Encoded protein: CASSVGAGGGANVLTF. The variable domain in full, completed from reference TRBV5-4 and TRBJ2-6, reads ETGVTQSPTHLIKTRGQQVTLRCSSQSGHNTVSWYQQALGQGPQFIFQYYREEENGRGNFPPRFSGLQFPNYSSELNVNALELDDSALYLCASSVGAGGGANVLTFGAGSRLTVL.

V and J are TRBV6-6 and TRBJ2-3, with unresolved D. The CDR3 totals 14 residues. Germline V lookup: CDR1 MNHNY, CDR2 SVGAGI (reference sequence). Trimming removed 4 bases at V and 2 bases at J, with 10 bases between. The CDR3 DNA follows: TGTGCCAGCAGTTCCCACAGCAACACAGATACGCAGTATTTT. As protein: CASSSHSNTDTQYF.

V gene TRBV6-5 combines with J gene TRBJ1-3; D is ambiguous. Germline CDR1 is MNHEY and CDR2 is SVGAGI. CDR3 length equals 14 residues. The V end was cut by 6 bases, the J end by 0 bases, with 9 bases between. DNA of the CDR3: TGTGCCAGCAGGGACGGAAGCTCTGGAAACACCATATATTTT. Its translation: CASRDGSSGNTIYF.

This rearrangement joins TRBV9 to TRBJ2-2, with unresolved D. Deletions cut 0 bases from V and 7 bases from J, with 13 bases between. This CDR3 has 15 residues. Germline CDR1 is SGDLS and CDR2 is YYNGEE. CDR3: CASSVGGTDSGELFF. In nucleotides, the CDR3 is TGTGCCAGCAGCGTAGGGGGAACGGATAGCGGGGAGCTGTTTTTT.

The CDR3 reads CASSFGGPGQGGNTGELFF. The CDR3 DNA is TGTGCCAGCAGCTTCGGAGGTCCGGGACAGGGGGGAAACACCGGGGAGCTGTTTTTT. V gene TRBV7-2 combines with J gene TRBJ2-2; 11 nucleotides agree with TRBD1. Trimming took 3 bases from V and 2 from J; bases not matched to a gene: 11. The CDR3 totals 19 residues. Germline V lookup: CDR1 SGHTA, CDR2 FQGNSA. The whole variable domain, remainder taken from reference TRBV7-2 and TRBJ2-2, is GAGVSQSPSNKVTEKGKDVELRCDPISGHTALYWYRQSLGQGLEFLIYFQGNSAPDKSGLPSDRFSAERTGGSVSTLTIQRTQQEDSAVYLCASSFGGPGQGGNTGELFFGEGSRLTVL.

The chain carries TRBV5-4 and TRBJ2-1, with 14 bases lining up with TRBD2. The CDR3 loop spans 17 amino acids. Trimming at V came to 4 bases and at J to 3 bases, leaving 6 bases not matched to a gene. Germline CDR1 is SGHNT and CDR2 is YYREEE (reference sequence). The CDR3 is CASSRSGTSGGYNEQFF. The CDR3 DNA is TGTGCCAGCAGCCGAAGCGGGACTAGCGGGGGCTACAATGAGCAGTTCTTC.